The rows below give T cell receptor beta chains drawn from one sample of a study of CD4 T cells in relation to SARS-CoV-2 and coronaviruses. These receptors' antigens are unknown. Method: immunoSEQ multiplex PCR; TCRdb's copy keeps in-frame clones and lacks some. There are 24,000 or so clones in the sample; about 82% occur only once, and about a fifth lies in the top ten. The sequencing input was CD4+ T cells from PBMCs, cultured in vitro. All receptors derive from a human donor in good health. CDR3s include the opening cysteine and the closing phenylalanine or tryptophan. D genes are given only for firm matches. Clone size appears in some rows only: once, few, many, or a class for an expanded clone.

CARSGTGVKYSNQPQHF,TGTGCCCGATCCGGGACAGGCGTTAAATATAGCAATCAGCCCCAGCATTTT,TRBJ1-5,TRBV30,TRBD1,NA
CASSLTQNTEAFF,TGTGCCAGCAGCTTAACGCAGAACACTGAAGCTTTCTTT,TRBJ1-1,TRBV7-3,NA,NA
CASSYSDSRYYGYTF,TGTGCCAGCAGTTACTCGGACAGCCGATACTATGGCTACACCTTC,TRBJ1-2,TRBV6-5,NA,once
CASSSLAKNIQYF,TGTGCCAGCTCTTCCCTAGCCAAAAACATTCAGTACTTC,TRBJ2-4,TRBV2,NA,NA
CASSVDRTNTEAFF,TGTGCCAGTAGTGTGGACAGAACAAACACTGAAGCTTTCTTT,TRBJ1-1,TRBV19,NA,few
CASRDLYEHEQFF,TGTGCCAGCAGAGACCTCTACGAGCATGAGCAGTTCTTC,TRBJ2-1,TRBV3-1/TRBV3-2,NA,NA
CASSPDLGLGYSPLHF,TGCGCCAGCAGCCCGGATCTGGGGCTTGGTTATTCACCCCTCCACTTT,TRBJ1-6,TRBV5-1,NA,few
CASNPTGTSLETQYF,TGTGCCAGCAATCCTACCGGGACTAGTCTCGAGACCCAGTACTTC,TRBJ2-5,TRBV6-5,TRBD2,few
CASSFVPGLAGEHTDTQYF,TGCGCCAGCAGCTTTGTGCCGGGACTAGCGGGAGAGCACACAGATACGCAGTATTTT,TRBJ2-3,TRBV5-1,TRBD2,NA
CASSEFKGQGAAGANVLTF,TGCGCCAGCAGTGAATTTAAGGGACAGGGGGCTGCTGGGGCCAACGTCCTGACTTTC,TRBJ2-6,TRBV10-1,TRBD1,NA
CASSAQGERVDEQYF,TGTGCCAGCAGCGCTCAGGGGGAACGGGTCGACGAGCAGTACTTC,TRBJ2-7,TRBV7-2,TRBD1,medium-sized
CASSTRDGGSYNEQFF,TGTGCCAGCTCAACTCGGGACGGTGGCTCCTACAATGAGCAGTTCTTC,TRBJ2-1,TRBV18,NA,NA
CASSLGLAGQETQYF,TGCGCCAGCAGCTTGGGACTAGCGGGACAAGAGACCCAGTACTTC,TRBJ2-5,TRBV5-1,TRBD2,NA
CASSRDLYEQYF,TGTGCCAGCAGTAGGGACCTCTACGAGCAGTACTTC,TRBJ2-7,TRBV6-2/TRBV6-3,NA,NA
CASSRDRSNVLTF,TGTGCCAGCAGCCGGGACAGATCTAACGTCCTGACTTTC,TRBJ2-6,TRBV12-3/TRBV12-4,TRBD1,few
CAISEGGQGRRSPQHF,TGTGCCATCAGTGAGGGAGGACAGGGCCGAAGATCGCCCCAGCATTTT,TRBJ1-5,TRBV10-3,TRBD1,NA
CASRDRRTDPYEQYF,TGTGCCAGCAGGGACCGAAGGACGGATCCCTACGAGCAGTACTTC,TRBJ2-7,TRBV11-2,NA,NA
CASSDGLREGFGEQYF,TGTGCCAGCAGTGACGGGTTGCGGGAGGGCTTCGGGGAGCAGTACTTC,TRBJ2-7,TRBV2,TRBD2,NA
CASSQFGFPTYGYTF,TGTGCCAGCAGCCAATTTGGGTTTCCTACCTATGGCTACACCTTC,TRBJ1-2,TRBV14,NA,NA
CASSPIRTGPAPGYTF,TGTGCCAGCAGCCCGATTCGGACAGGACCGGCCCCCGGCTACACCTTC,TRBJ1-2,TRBV11-2,TRBD1,NA
CSAPGPASNEQFF,TGCAGCGCCCCAGGGCCCGCGAGCAATGAGCAGTTCTTC,TRBJ2-1,TRBV29-1,NA,NA
CASSEDRGNGYTF,TGTGCCAGCAGTGAGGACAGGGGCAATGGCTACACCTTC,TRBJ1-2,TRBV2,TRBD1,NA
CASSVHRQGATVEQFF,TGTGCCAGCAGTGTACATCGACAGGGGGCGACGGTTGAGCAGTTCTTC,TRBJ2-1,TRBV25-1,TRBD1,NA
CASSPLAGGPGEQYF,TGTGCCAGCAGCCCCCTGGCGGGGGGGCCGGGGGAGCAGTACTTC,TRBJ2-7,TRBV7-2,TRBD2,NA
CASSRQGRYEQYF,TGTGCCAGCAGCCGACAGGGGAGGTACGAGCAGTACTTC,TRBJ2-7,TRBV7-2,TRBD1,few
CASASGFYGYTF,TGTGCCAGCGCTTCGGGTTTCTATGGCTACACCTTC,TRBJ1-2,TRBV6-5,NA,NA
CAWSKDRNTDTQYF,TGTGCCTGGAGTAAGGACAGAAACACAGATACGCAGTATTTT,TRBJ2-3,TRBV30,NA,few
CASSDRSGSGPRPYNEQFF,TGTGCCAGCAGCGACCGATCGGGCTCCGGGCCTCGTCCTTACAATGAGCAGTTCTTC,TRBJ2-1,TRBV2,NA,NA
CASSFGSGETQYF,TGTGCCAGCAGCTTTGGGTCGGGGGAGACCCAGTACTTC,TRBJ2-5,TRBV11-3,NA,NA
CASSLFHGLAGGYTDTQYF,TGCGCCAGCAGCCTCTTCCACGGACTAGCGGGAGGTTACACAGATACGCAGTATTTT,TRBJ2-3,TRBV4-3,TRBD2,once
CASSLDKGVNQPQHF,TGTGCCAGCAGCTTAGATAAGGGGGTCAATCAGCCCCAGCATTTT,TRBJ1-5,TRBV11-1,NA,few
CASSSPTPHGGNEQFF,TGTGCCAGCAGCTCACCCACCCCCCACGGAGGCAATGAGCAGTTCTTC,TRBJ2-1,TRBV28,NA,NA
CASSQGGSISGNTIYF,TGTGCCAGCAGCCAGGGGGGCAGTATCTCTGGAAACACCATATATTTT,TRBJ1-3,TRBV3-1/TRBV3-2,NA,NA
CASSSGTGTLKDYGYTF,TGCGCCAGCAGCTCCGGGACAGGGACCCTAAAGGACTATGGCTACACCTTC,TRBJ1-2,TRBV5-1,TRBD1,NA
CASSLELAGADTGELFF,TGTGCCAGCAGCTTGGAACTAGCGGGGGCCGACACCGGGGAGCTGTTTTTT,TRBJ2-2,TRBV5-4,TRBD2,NA
CASASYGYTF,TGTGCCAGCGCAAGCTATGGCTACACCTTC,TRBJ1-2,TRBV28,NA,NA
CASRYFLGARETQYF,TGTGCCAGCAGGTACTTTCTTGGGGCCCGGGAGACCCAGTACTTC,TRBJ2-5,TRBV6-2/TRBV6-3,NA,NA
CASSAEGWDLAQYF,TGTGCCAGCAGCGCCGAGGGTTGGGATCTGGCGCAGTATTTT,TRBJ2-3,TRBV7-2,NA,NA
CAWTRNGGTEAFF,TGTGCCTGGACCCGAAACGGGGGGACTGAAGCTTTCTTT,TRBJ1-1,TRBV30,NA,NA
CASSQVGGYVSEAFF,TGTGCCAGCAGCCAAGTCGGAGGGTACGTCTCTGAAGCTTTCTTT,TRBJ1-1,TRBV3-1/TRBV3-2,NA,NA
CASSSDRGNTEAFF,TGTGCCAGCAGTTCCGACAGGGGGAACACTGAAGCTTTCTTT,TRBJ1-1,TRBV2,TRBD1,NA
CASSPLQGRINEQYF,TGTGCCAGCTCACCACTTCAGGGGCGCATCAACGAGCAGTACTTC,TRBJ2-7,TRBV18,NA,NA
CASSNYRESSYEQYF,TGTGCCAGCAGCAACTACAGGGAGAGCTCCTACGAGCAGTACTTC,TRBJ2-7,TRBV11-2,NA,NA